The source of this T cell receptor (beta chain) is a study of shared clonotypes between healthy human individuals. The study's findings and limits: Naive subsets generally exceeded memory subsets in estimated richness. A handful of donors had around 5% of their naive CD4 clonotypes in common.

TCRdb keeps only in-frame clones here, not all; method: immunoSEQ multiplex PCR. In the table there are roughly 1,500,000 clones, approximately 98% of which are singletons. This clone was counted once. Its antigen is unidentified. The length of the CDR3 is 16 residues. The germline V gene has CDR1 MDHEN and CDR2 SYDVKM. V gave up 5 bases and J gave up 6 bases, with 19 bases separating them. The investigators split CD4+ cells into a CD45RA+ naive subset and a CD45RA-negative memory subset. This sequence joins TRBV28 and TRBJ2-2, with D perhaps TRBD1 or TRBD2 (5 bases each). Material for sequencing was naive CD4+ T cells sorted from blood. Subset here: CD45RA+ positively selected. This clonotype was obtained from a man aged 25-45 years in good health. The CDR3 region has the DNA TGTGCCAGCAGTCCCCTATCACATGGGACCTCCGGGGAGCTGTTTTTT. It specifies CASSPLSHGTSGELFF.